This T cell receptor (beta chain) was documented in a study of shared clonotypes between healthy human individuals. Points from the study as a whole: What naive subsets generally showed was a larger estimated richness than memory subsets showed.

Donors were healthy HIV-negative adults without recent acute infections or vaccinations. Donors were Caucasian adults residing in Nashville, Tennessee, USA. The protocol was immunoSEQ multiplex PCR, while the TCRdb copy is restricted to in-frame clones and leaves out a portion. The data show about 120,000 clones, over 65% seen once. In regard to this clone: Antigen: not known.

The V and J ends lost 4 bases and 2 bases respectively, with 16 bases between them. The CDR3 is 15 residues long. Germline V CDR1 and CDR2: SGHRS, YFSETQ. The rearrangement links TRBV5-1 to TRBJ2-7; tentative D call: TRBD1 (6 bases). The sample taken for sequencing was memory CD8+ T cells sorted from blood. Specified subset: CD45RO+ cells pooled with CCR7-negative TemRA cells. This clonotype originated in a woman in her thirties in good health. Here the CDR3 DNA reads TGCGCCAGCAGCCCGGTGACAGGCCTTCCCTACGAGCAGTACTTC. Translated: CASSPVTGLPYEQYF.